This TCR beta chain was observed in a study of T cell repertoires in cytomegalovirus infection. TCRdb analysed the reads with MiXCR anew, one entry per CDR3 protein. Altogether around 450,000 distinct CDR3 sequences are present, about 33% being singletons, with the ten largest covering roughly 15%. Germline-derived CDR1 and CDR2 are MGHRA and YSYEKL. Trimming shortened V by 1 base and J by 2 bases, and 21 bases separated the two germline ends. The CDR3 consists of 19 residues. Study-level points and caveats: Of the TCR beta families, the public ones yielded a cumulative frequency that identified carriers of CMV plus the relevant HLA.

This clonotype has a count of ten or more. No antigen is known for it. The source is a human donor in good health (CMV status not recorded). Some clones in this sample may be carry-over from other donors' samples. The V call is TRBV4-1, the J call TRBJ1-5; no clear D. Sequenced material: PBMCs. This chain's CDR3 is CASSQVLAPGKGGNQPQHF. CDR3 coding DNA: TGCGCCAGCAGCCAAGTCCTAGCCCCCGGGAAAGGAGGCAATCAGCCCCAGCATTTT.